These 15 T cell receptor beta chains were all obtained from the same sample, sequenced in a study of control samples from healthy donors and cancer patients. Repertoires were generated with immunoSEQ multiplex PCR, while TCRdb's copy carries only in-frame clones and drops some. The data contain more than 95,000 clones, about 89% of them singletons. Material: PBMCs. The receptors derive from a man in his 60s with lung cancer.

J is TRBJ1-6 and V is TRBV27; the match to TRBD1 covers 8 bases. CDR3 size: 17 residues. From germline, CDR1 is MNHEY and CDR2 SMNVEV (reference sequence). Unmatched junction bases numbered 6, after V lost 5 bases and J lost 0 bases. The CDR3 DNA reads as TGTGCCAGCAGTCGGACAGGGCTGAGCTCCTATAATTCACCCCTCCACTTT. It codes for CASSRTGLSSYNSPLHF.

The chain employs TRBV7-9 and TRBJ1-2; tentative D call: TRBD1 (5 bases). Germline V lookup: CDR1 SEHNR, CDR2 FQNEAQ (reference sequence). Trimming took off 7 bases at V and 4 bases at J, with 10 bases between the two ends. The CDR3 contains 12 residues. The CDR3 region is CASKGSGYGYTF. CDR3 sequence (DNA): TGTGCCAGCAAGGGGAGCGGCTATGGCTACACCTTC.

The chain recombines TRBV19 with TRBJ2-2; tentative D call: TRBD2 (5 bases). Germline values: CDR1 LNHDA, CDR2 SQIVND (reference sequence). The CDR3 has 14 amino acids. V gave up 1 base and J gave up 4 bases, with 7 bases separating them. CDR3 DNA sequence: TGTGCCAGTAGTATAGTAAGCGGCACCGGGGAGCTGTTTTTT. Its protein product is CASSIVSGTGELFF.

The chain carries TRBV27 and TRBJ2-7, with D tentatively TRBD1 or TRBD2 (6 bases each). Trimming removed 3 bases from V and 5 bases from J, with 17 bases in between. This CDR3 comprises 15 residues. Looked up from germline, CDR1 is MNHEY and CDR2 is SMNVEV (reference sequence). The CDR3 loop reads CASSFARGAVDEQYF. The CDR3 DNA sequence: TGTGCCAGCAGTTTCGCGAGGGGGGCTGTCGACGAGCAGTACTTC.

The rearrangement links TRBV20-1 to TRBJ1-2; 7 bases align to TRBD1. This CDR3 has 14 amino acids. J was trimmed by 5 bases and V by 3 bases; bases with no gene match: 9. Germline CDR1 DFQATT, CDR2 SNEGSKA (reference sequence). The CDR3 reads CSASNGEGAYGYTF. The CDR3 DNA follows: TGCAGTGCTAGTAATGGGGAGGGGGCGTATGGCTACACCTTC.

The chain combines TRBV5-5 with TRBJ2-5, with D perhaps matching TRBD2 (6 bases). Trimming took 3 bases from V and 1 from J, leaving 13 bases between them. Germline V gene lookup returns CDR1 SGHKS and CDR2 YYEKEE (reference sequence). The CDR3 consists of 15 residues. DNA of the CDR3: TGTGCCAGCAGCTCGGCGGGGCAGCCCCAAGAGACCCAGTACTTC. Translating it yields CASSSAGQPQETQYF.

The J gene is TRBJ2-7, the V gene TRBV5-6, with D tentatively TRBD1 (6 bases). V was pared by 4 bases and J by 0 bases, with 8 bases between. This CDR3 is built from 13 residues. Germline CDR1 and CDR2: SGHDT and YYEEEE. The CDR3 region is CASSPDSSYEQYF. The CDR3 DNA is TGTGCCAGCAGCCCGGACAGCTCCTACGAGCAGTACTTC.

This clone was seen repeatedly, ten times or more. This chain connects TRBV6-1 to TRBJ2-7; D possibly corresponds to TRBD2 (6 bases). The germline V gene has CDR1 MNHNS and CDR2 SASEGT. CDR3 size: 15 residues. Trimming shortened V by 1 base and J by 3 bases, and 13 bases separated the two germline ends. The chain's CDR3 is CASSEGDAGLYEQYV. For the CDR3, the DNA is TGTGCCAGCAGTGAAGGAGATGCGGGGCTCTACGAGCAGTACGTC.

This clone came up a few times. The J gene is TRBJ1-1, the V gene TRBV7-9; D remains ambiguous. V lost 4 bases and J lost 1, with 1 base in between. Germline V gene lookup returns CDR1 SEHNR and CDR2 FQNEAQ (reference sequence). CDR3 size: 11 residues. CDR3: CASSSNTEAFF. The CDR3 bases are TGTGCCAGCAGCTCGAACACTGAAGCTTTCTTT.

The CDR3 DNA sequence: TGTGCTAGTGGTTTGGTACCGGACGGGTCCGGGGTTTGGGGCAATGAGCAGTTCTTC. It is translated as CASGLVPDGSGVWGNEQFF. The chain recombines TRBV12-5 with TRBJ2-1, with a weak D call TRBD2 (5 bases). V lost 0 bases, J lost 6 bases, and 24 bases lay in between. The CDR3 consists of 19 residues. Germline V gene sequence: CDR1 LGHNT, CDR2 FRNRAP.

The chain links TRBV5-5 to TRBJ1-1; D gene unclear. The V gene's germline CDR1 is SGHKS and CDR2 YYEKEE (reference sequence). The CDR3 is 14 residues long. The ends were cut back, 3 bases at V and 0 bases at J, with 9 bases in the middle. For the CDR3, the DNA is TGTGCCAGCAGCTCACAGACCGTGAACACTGAAGCTTTCTTT. Protein sequence: CASSSQTVNTEAFF.

This chain links TRBV7-9 with TRBJ2-1, with 12 bases that match TRBD1. Germline V gene data show CDR1 as SEHNR and CDR2 as FQNEAQ (reference sequence). V lost 4 bases, J lost 8 bases, and 3 bases stayed unmatched. The CDR3 loop spans 14 amino acids. This CDR3 is CASSSGTGGDEQFF. The CDR3 coding sequence is TGTGCCAGCAGCTCCGGGACAGGGGGCGATGAGCAGTTCTTC.

This rearrangement joins TRBV5-1 to TRBJ1-6; the match to TRBD1 covers 7 bases. The junction had 8 bases not matched to a gene; V was cut back by 3 bases and J by 8 bases. The CDR3 covers 15 residues. Germline V gene sequence: CDR1 SGHRS, CDR2 YFSETQ. The CDR3: CASSSTGTVDSPLHF. Written as DNA, the CDR3 is TGCGCCAGCAGCTCAACCGGGACAGTCGATTCACCCCTCCACTTT.

The chain employs TRBV6-5 and TRBJ2-5, with D possibly called TRBD1 or TRBD2 (5 bases each). CDR3 length: 15 residues. From germline, CDR1 is MNHEY and CDR2 SVGAGI. Between the trimmed V and J ends, which lost 0 bases and 5 bases, there was a span of 13 bases. The CDR3 protein is CASSYSGTPGETQYF. CDR3 bases: TGTGCCAGCAGTTACTCAGGGACCCCTGGGGAGACCCAGTACTTC.

The chain couples TRBV5-1 to TRBJ2-1, with D unclear. This CDR3 spans 15 amino acids. Trimming stripped 0 bases from V and 1 base from J, with 8 bases between. Germline CDR1 is SGHRS and CDR2 is YFSETQ. CDR3 residues: CASSLGRRSYNEQFF. The CDR3 nucleotides read TGCGCCAGCAGCTTGGGTCGCAGGTCCTACAATGAGCAGTTCTTC.